The rows below give T cell receptor beta chains drawn from one sample of a study of shared clonotypes between healthy human individuals. TCRdb's table, derived via immunoSEQ multiplex PCR, lists solely in-frame clones and lacks some. The sample holds 500,000 or so clones, approximately 95% seen once. The sample was naive CD4+ T cells sorted from blood. These receptors all come from a woman aged 30 to 39 in good health. Each CDR3 is given with its conserved first and last residue. A D gene is named only where the DNA matches it firmly. Not all rows give a size; the values are once, few, many and, for expanded clones, a class.

j_call | d_call | cdr3_length | v_call | clone_size | cdr3_nt | cdr3_aa
TRBJ2-7 | TRBD1 | 15 | TRBV19 | once | TGTGCCAGTAGTAGAACCCGGGACAGGGGCACCGAGCAGTACTTC | CASSRTRDRGTEQYF
TRBJ2-7 | TRBD2 | 12 | TRBV10-2 | . | TGCGCCAGCAGGTTAGCGGGAGAAGAGCAGTACTTC | CASRLAGEEQYF
TRBJ2-1 | . | 16 | TRBV9 | . | TGTGCCAGCAGCAAACAGATCGGGGCCAACTACAATGAGCAGTTCTTC | CASSKQIGANYNEQFF
TRBJ1-1 | . | 12 | TRBV28 | . | TGTGCCAGCAGTTTGTTGGGAAAGGGAGCTTTCTTT | CASSLLGKGAFF
TRBJ1-5 | . | 16 | TRBV19 | . | TGTGCCAGTAGCAAGACCGGGGGATATAGCAATCAGCCCCAGCATTTT | CASSKTGGYSNQPQHF
TRBJ2-3 | . | 13 | TRBV2 | . | TGTGCCAGCAGTGAGAACCACCAAGATACGCAGTATTTT | CASSENHQDTQYF
TRBJ2-7 | TRBD1 | 13 | TRBV28 | . | TGTGCCAGCAGTTTCTCAACAGGGGACGAGCAGTACTTC | CASSFSTGDEQYF
TRBJ2-1 | TRBD1 | 15 | TRBV19 | once | TGTGCCAGTAGTATTATGGGACAGGGCTACAATGAGCAGTTCTTC | CASSIMGQGYNEQFF
TRBJ1-2 | . | 14 | TRBV7-2 | . | TGTGCCAGCAGCTTAGCTACAGGCGGCTATGGCTACACCTTC | CASSLATGGYGYTF
TRBJ1-2 | . | 13 | TRBV2 | . | TGTGCCAGCAGTGAAATGGACAGCTATGGCTACACCTTC | CASSEMDSYGYTF
TRBJ1-4 | . | 16 | TRBV5-8 | . | TGTGCCAGCAGCTCCGGGGTCAAAGCAACTAATGAAAAACTGTTTTTT | CASSSGVKATNEKLFF
TRBJ2-5 | TRBD1 | 14 | TRBV11-2 | . | TGTGCCAGCAGCTTAGGGGGACAGGCAAAGACCCAGTACTTC | CASSLGGQAKTQYF
TRBJ2-1 | TRBD2 | 15 | TRBV9 | . | TGTGCCAGCAGCGTAGTCGGGAGGGCCTACAATGAGCAGTTCTTC | CASSVVGRAYNEQFF
TRBJ2-2 | TRBD2 | 15 | TRBV4-1 | . | TGCGCCAGCAGCCCTGGGGGGGTCGACACCGGGGAGCTGTTTTTT | CASSPGGVDTGELFF
TRBJ2-7 | TRBD1 | 14 | TRBV11-1 | once | TGTGCCAGCAGCAAGGGACAGGGATCTGCCGAGCAGTACTTC | CASSKGQGSAEQYF
TRBJ2-7 | TRBD2 | 16 | TRBV28 | . | TGTGCCAGCAGTCCGCCTCTTGGGGAGGGTAGCTACGAGCAGTACTTC | CASSPPLGEGSYEQYF
TRBJ2-2 | . | 15 | TRBV5-8 | . | TGTGCCAGCAGCTTGGGGGGGCGCGGCACCGGGGAGCTGTTTTTT | CASSLGGRGTGELFF
TRBJ2-3 | . | 16 | TRBV4-2 | . | TGTGCCAGCAGCCAAGGAATTAGCTCGGGGCCAGATACGCAGTATTTT | CASSQGISSGPDTQYF
TRBJ1-4 | . | 15 | TRBV6-5 | . | TGTGCCAGCAGTTACTCGGGTGGGGTCTTTGAAAAACTGTTTTTT | CASSYSGGVFEKLFF
TRBJ1-1 | . | 13 | TRBV18 | . | TGTGCCAGCTCACCAGACCAGAACACTGAAGCTTTCTTT | CASSPDQNTEAFF
TRBJ2-3 | . | 15 | TRBV13 | . | TGTGCCAGCAGCTTAGGTGTGGTGGGCACAGATACGCAGTATTTT | CASSLGVVGTDTQYF
TRBJ2-7 | . | 15 | TRBV28 | . | TGTGCCAGCAGTACGGGGACATCCGCTGGGTACGAGCAGTACTTC | CASSTGTSAGYEQYF
TRBJ1-3 | . | 16 | TRBV30 | . | TGTGCCTGGAGTGTTGAGGGTGCTAGCTCTGGAAACACCATATATTTT | CAWSVEGASSGNTIYF